This paragraph reports one TCR beta chain. The entry originates in a study of blood T cells in healthy people across ages. For the second PCR, which ran for roughly 7 to 11 cycles, a sample-barcoded 5' primer and a J-beta primer mix were used. One entry per CDR3 protein, called by TCRdb with MiXCR from the 5' RACE reads. Of a few hundred thousand distinct CDR3 sequences in the sample, approximately 27% are singletons; the top ten hold around 18%. J was trimmed by 5 bases and V by 3 bases; bases with no gene match: 4. The CDR3 spans 14 residues. This clonotype was obtained from a woman between 70 and 85 years old in good health. The V call is TRBV12-3 or TRBV12-4, the J call TRBJ1-2, with TRBD1 matching 9 bases. The source material was blood. CDR3 protein: CASSFKDRGYGYTF. In DNA, the CDR3 is TGTGCCAGCAGTTTTAAGGACAGGGGTTATGGCTACACCTTC.